Each of the 24 T cell receptor beta chains below was sequenced from the same sample in a study of vaccination and CD4 T cells after COVID-19. TCRdb redid the calling of the PCR reads with MiXCR, one entry per CDR3 protein. The data hold some 14,000 distinct CDR3 sequences, with roughly 65% observed a single time. Here the sequenced sample was CD4+ T cells from blood, taken after SARS-CoV-2 vaccination. Every receptor here comes from a human donor who had recovered from COVID-19.

The CDR3 DNA reads TGCAGTGAGGGCAAGCCCGGGGGGGAGCAGTACTTC. It codes for CSEGKPGGEQYF. This chain joins TRBV20-1 and TRBJ2-7, with TRBD2 matching over 7 bases. Trimming cost V 7 bases and J 7 bases; bases outside gene matches: 10. Per the germline V gene, CDR1 is DFQATT and CDR2 is SNEGSKA (reference sequence). The CDR3 loop spans 12 amino acids.

This clonotype was counted once. This chain joins TRBV11-1 and TRBJ2-1, with TRBD2 identical over 13 bases. This CDR3 is built from 15 residues. V trimming: 3 bases; J trimming: 10 bases; junction bases outside the gene matches: 6. CDR1 and CDR2 (germline): SGHAT, FQDESV (reference sequence). The chain's CDR3 is CASSFRLAGGVEQFF. DNA of the CDR3: TGTGCCAGCAGCTTCCGACTAGCGGGGGGTGTGGAGCAGTTCTTC.

This chain connects TRBV6-2 or TRBV6-3 to TRBJ1-5; TRBD1 matches at 11 bases. Germline-derived CDR1 and CDR2 are MNHEY and SVGEGT. The V segment lost 5 bases and the J segment 5 bases; nucleotides outside the gene matches: 8. The CDR3 has 16 residues. CDR3 sequence reads: CASSHRTGGNDQPQHF. Here the CDR3 DNA reads TGTGCCAGCAGTCACAGGACAGGGGGCAACGATCAGCCCCAGCATTTT.

V and J are TRBV6-5 and TRBJ2-3; 15 nucleotides match TRBD2. V lost 0 bases to trimming and J lost 6 bases; unmatched junction nucleotides: 10. Germline V CDR1 and CDR2: MNHEY, SVGAGI. This CDR3 is built from 19 residues. CDR3 amino acids: CASSYSYPGLAGGEDTQYF. In nucleotides, the CDR3 is TGTGCCAGCAGTTACTCGTATCCAGGACTAGCGGGAGGGGAGGATACGCAGTATTTT.

This sequence joins TRBV7-9 and TRBJ2-5; 8 bases are a match to TRBD2. Germline CDR1 SEHNR, CDR2 FQNEAQ (reference sequence). The CDR3 extends over 19 amino acids. V gave up 10 bases and J gave up 0 bases; unmatched junction bases: 22. In DNA, the CDR3 is TGTGCCATCACTCGGCTTAAAGAGCGGGAGTCGACGTACCAAGAGACCCAGTACTTC. This translates into CAITRLKERESTYQETQYF. Full variable domain (remainder filled in from reference TRBV7-9 and TRBJ2-5): DTGVSQNPRHKITKRGQNVTFRCDPISEHNRLYWYRQTLGQGPEFLTYFQNEAQLEKSRLLSDRFSAERPKGSFSTLEIQRTEQGDSAMYLCAITRLKERESTYQETQYFGPGTRLLVL.

The chain carries TRBV20-1 and TRBJ2-5; no clear D gene. Between the trimmed V and J ends, which lost 0 bases and 2 bases, there was a span of 13 bases. The germline CDR1 and CDR2 sequences are DFQATT and SNEGSKA (reference sequence). The CDR3 has 15 residues. The CDR3 region has the DNA TGCAGTGCTAGAGATCCGCGGCAGCTTCAAGAGACCCAGTACTTC. This translates into CSARDPRQLQETQYF.

This clonotype was observed once. The genes are TRBV10-3 and TRBJ1-3, with D possibly being TRBD1 (5 bases). Between the trimmed V and J ends, which lost 2 bases and 4 bases, there was a span of 15 bases. CDR3 length equals 16 residues. The germline CDR1 and CDR2 sequences are ENHRY and SYGVKD. The CDR3, as DNA: TGTGCCATCAGTGAGGGGCGGCCCGGGGCCGGAAACACCATATATTTT. Its translation: CAISEGRPGAGNTIYF.

The chain joins TRBV15 to TRBJ1-2; D is unclear. V was shortened by 5 bases and J by 4 bases, with 8 bases between the two germline ends. CDR1 is LNHNV and CDR2 is YYDKDF in the germline V gene (reference sequence). CDR3 size: 12 residues. This CDR3 is CATSGAAYGYTF. CDR3 sequence (DNA): TGTGCCACCAGCGGAGCCGCCTATGGCTACACCTTC.

This clonotype was recorded a few times. The chain couples TRBV19 to TRBJ1-5; D is perhaps TRBD1 (6 bases). The CDR3 runs 15 residues. V lost 4 bases to trimming and J lost 3 bases, with 13 bases between them. Germline V CDR1 and CDR2: LNHDA, SQIVND (reference sequence). The chain's CDR3 is CASSKGQSYNQPQHF. CDR3 DNA sequence: TGTGCCAGTAGTAAGGGACAAAGTTACAATCAGCCCCAGCATTTT.

The CDR3 coding sequence is TGTGCCAGCCTGAGGGCAGGGGGCGAGTCAGGCTACACCTTC. Translating gives CASLRAGGESGYTF. This rearrangement joins TRBV6-1 to TRBJ1-2, with TRBD1 identical over 8 bases. Trimming cost V 8 bases and J 8 bases; bases outside gene matches: 13. The length of the CDR3 is 14 residues. From germline, CDR1 is MNHNS and CDR2 SASEGT.

This chain connects TRBV6-1 to TRBJ2-7; D uncertain. CDR3 length: 14 amino acids. Germline lookup yields CDR1 MNHNS and CDR2 SASEGT. V shed 1 base and J shed 2 bases, with 9 bases lying between them. The CDR3 sequence: CASSEVRATYEQYF. The CDR3 nucleotides read TGTGCCAGCAGTGAAGTTAGGGCTACCTACGAGCAGTACTTC.

The chain couples TRBV19 to TRBJ2-7; D is perhaps TRBD2 (6 bases). Germline CDR1 LNHDA, CDR2 SQIVND (reference sequence). The CDR3 is 13 amino acids. V gave up 5 bases and J gave up 6 bases, with 14 bases separating them. This CDR3 is CASSVSRRGEQYF. The CDR3 DNA is TGTGCCAGTAGTGTTAGCCGGAGGGGCGAGCAGTACTTC.

This chain connects TRBV28 to TRBJ1-5; the D is unclear. The CDR3 spans 13 residues. The germline CDR1 and CDR2 sequences are MDHEN and SYDVKM. V was cut by 3 bases and J by 4 bases, with 7 bases left in between. The CDR3 coding sequence is TGTGCCAGCAGTTTTCAGACAAATCAGCCCCAGCATTTT. Amino acid sequence: CASSFQTNQPQHF.

The V gene is TRBV6-2 or TRBV6-3, the J gene TRBJ2-3; D call uncertain. Per the germline V gene, CDR1 is MNHEY and CDR2 is SVGEGT. This CDR3 has 12 residues. The V gene lost 2 bases and the J gene lost 8 bases, with 8 bases spanning the gap. CDR3 amino acids: CASSYSAGTQYF. DNA for the CDR3: TGTGCCAGCAGTTACAGCGCAGGTACGCAGTATTTT.

The chain employs TRBV24-1 and TRBJ2-2, with 11 bases that match TRBD2. The CDR3 extends over 16 amino acids. J gave up 5 bases and V 3 bases, and 4 bases lay outside the gene matches. Germline V gene sequence: CDR1 KGHDR, CDR2 SFDVKD. In DNA form, the CDR3 reads TGTGCCACCAGTGATCTAGCGGGAGGTGAGACCGGGGAGCTGTTTTTT. Its protein is CATSDLAGGETGELFF.

This clonotype has just one count. The gene calls are TRBV6-1 and TRBJ2-3; D is possibly TRBD1 or TRBD2 (8 bases each). This CDR3 comprises 15 residues. The V end lost 5 bases, the J end lost 6 bases, and 18 bases lay between the germline ends. CDR1 MNHNS and CDR2 SASEGT come from the germline V gene. This CDR3 is CASSTGGQGADTQYF. In DNA, the CDR3 is TGTGCCAGCAGTACGGGGGGGCAGGGGGCTGATACGCAGTATTTT.

The rearrangement links TRBV20-1 to TRBJ2-2, with D uncertain. CDR3 size: 13 residues. The V end was cut by 5 bases, the J end by 7 bases, with 14 bases between. Germline CDR1 is DFQATT and CDR2 is SNEGSKA (reference sequence). Here the CDR3 reads CSARWGSSGELFF. The CDR3 DNA sequence: TGCAGTGCTCGATGGGGTAGCAGCGGGGAGCTGTTTTTT.

The chain carries TRBV7-3 and TRBJ2-3; D not certain. Trimming took off 2 bases at V and 1 base at J, with 13 bases between the two ends. Germline V gene sequence: CDR1 SGHTA, CDR2 FQGTGA. The CDR3 runs to 16 residues. CDR3 bases: TGTGCCAGCAGCTTATACAGCGAGTGGGGCACAGATACGCAGTATTTT. Translation: CASSLYSEWGTDTQYF.

CDR3 sequence (DNA): TGTGCCAGCACCCTGATTATGGGGAACACTGAAGCTTTCTTT. Protein sequence: CASTLIMGNTEAFF. The rearrangement links TRBV6-2 or TRBV6-3 to TRBJ1-1; no definite D call. Trimming took 7 bases from V and 1 from J, leaving 13 bases between them. Germline V gene data show CDR1 as MNHEY and CDR2 as SVGEGT. The CDR3 covers 14 residues.

The chain employs TRBV6-4 and TRBJ2-1; D possibly matches TRBD1 or TRBD2 (5 bases each). Trimming removed 7 bases at V and 10 bases at J, with 20 bases between. The length of the CDR3 is 14 residues. The germline V gene has CDR1 MRHNA and CDR2 SNTAGT. The CDR3 reads CASNEGGDRDEQFF. The DNA of the CDR3 is TGTGCCAGCAACGAGGGTGGGGATCGGGACGAGCAGTTCTTC.

The V gene is TRBV28, the J gene TRBJ1-2; D remains ambiguous. The CDR3 is 13 residues long. V was cut by 4 bases and J by 4 bases, with 10 bases left in between. Looked up from germline, CDR1 is MDHEN and CDR2 is SYDVKM. CDR3 sequence: CASSSGRFYGYTF. In DNA form, the CDR3 reads TGTGCCAGCAGTTCCGGACGGTTCTATGGCTACACCTTC.

The J gene is TRBJ2-1, the V gene TRBV2; D perhaps matches TRBD2 (6 bases). The CDR3 has 14 amino acids. V shed 2 bases and J shed 3 bases, with 8 bases lying between them. CDR1 and CDR2 from the germline V gene are SNHLY and FYNNEI. CDR3 DNA: TGTGCCAGCAGTGAACTAGCGATCTACAATGAGCAGTTCTTC. It specifies CASSELAIYNEQFF.

V usage is TRBV15 and J usage is TRBJ2-7, with 9 bases matching TRBD1. V shed 1 base and J 6 bases; nucleotides not matched to a gene: 7. The CDR3 is 15 residues long. The germline V gene has CDR1 LNHNV and CDR2 YYDKDF (reference sequence). CDR3 DNA: TGTGCCACCAGCAGAGCAGAACAGGGGGCTGGCGAGCAGTACTTC. Translated, it gives CATSRAEQGAGEQYF.

The chain joins TRBV10-3 to TRBJ1-6; D gene ambiguous. Trimming stripped 4 bases from V and 8 bases from J, with 15 bases between. Germline V lookup: CDR1 ENHRY, CDR2 SYGVKD. This CDR3 is 15 amino acids long. The CDR3 DNA follows: TGTGCCATCAGTGGAGGTTCAGGCGTAGATTCACCCCTCCACTTT. Its translation: CAISGGSGVDSPLHF.